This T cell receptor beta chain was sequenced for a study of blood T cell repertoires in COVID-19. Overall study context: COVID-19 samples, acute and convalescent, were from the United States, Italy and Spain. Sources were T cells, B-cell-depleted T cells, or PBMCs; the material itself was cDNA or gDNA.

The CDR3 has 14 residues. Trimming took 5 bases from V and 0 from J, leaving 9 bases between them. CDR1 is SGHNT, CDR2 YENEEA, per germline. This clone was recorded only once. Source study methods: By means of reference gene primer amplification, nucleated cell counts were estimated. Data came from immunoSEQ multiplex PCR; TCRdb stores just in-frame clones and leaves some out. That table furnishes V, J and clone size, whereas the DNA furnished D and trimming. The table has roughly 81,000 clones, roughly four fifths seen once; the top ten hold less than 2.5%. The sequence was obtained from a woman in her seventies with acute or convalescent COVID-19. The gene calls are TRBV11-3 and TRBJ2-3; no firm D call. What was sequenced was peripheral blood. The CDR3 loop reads CASSPWASTDTQYF. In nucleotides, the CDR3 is TGTGCCAGCAGCCCCTGGGCTAGCACAGATACGCAGTATTTT.